These 22 T cell receptor beta chains share one sample of origin, sequenced in a study of T-cell memory formation after mild COVID-19. TCRdb ran MiXCR on the 5' RACE reads and lists one entry per CDR3 protein. The table includes hundreds of thousands of distinct CDR3 sequences, roughly a fifth detected once. The sequenced sample consisted of PBMCs or a T cell subset sorted from them (not recorded which). These receptors all come from a man younger than 35 who had mild COVID-19 (a few samples of this study predate the infection). Cell type and time point are not known.

The V and J genes are TRBV11-2 and TRBJ1-2; a weak D match, TRBD1 (6 bases). The V end lost 5 bases, the J end lost 6 bases, and 19 bases lay between the germline ends. Germline CDR1 reads SGHAT; CDR2 reads FQNNGV. The CDR3 length is 15 residues. CDR3 sequence: CASSQRVATGNGYTF. The CDR3, as DNA: TGTGCCAGCAGCCAGCGGGTTGCTACAGGGAATGGCTACACCTTC.

This clonotype was detected a few times. The CDR3 is CASSLFEGANTEAFF. The CDR3 nucleotides are TGTGCCAGCAGCTTATTTGAAGGAGCGAACACTGAAGCTTTCTTT. The chain is built from TRBV7-8 and TRBJ1-1; no clear D gene. The CDR3 consists of 15 residues. Deletions cut 2 bases from V and 1 base from J, with 11 bases between. Per the germline V gene, CDR1 is SGHVS and CDR2 is FQNEAQ.

The chain joins TRBV6-2 or TRBV6-3 to TRBJ2-2; 11 bases match TRBD2. Germline lookup yields CDR1 MNHEY and CDR2 SVGEGT. V gave up 3 bases and J gave up 4 bases; unmatched junction bases: 4. The CDR3 totals 16 residues. The CDR3, as DNA: TGTGCCAGCAGTTATTACGGGACTAGCGGCACCGGGGAGCTGTTTTTT. Translation gives CASSYYGTSGTGELFF.

A few counts support this clonotype. V is TRBV7-2 and J is TRBJ2-1; 12 positions agree with TRBD2. The germline gives CDR1 SGHTA, CDR2 FQGNSA. The CDR3 loop spans 16 amino acids. V shed 6 bases and J 6 bases; nucleotides not matched to a gene: 9. CDR3 in DNA: TGTGCCAGCAGACGAACCCTAGCGGGGGGGACCAATGAGCAGTTCTTC. This encodes CASRRTLAGGTNEQFF.

The count of this clonotype is one. The gene calls are TRBV7-9 and TRBJ1-1; unclear D gene. The CDR3 totals 13 residues. Deletions cut 4 bases from V and 8 bases from J, with 14 bases between. Germline assignment: CDR1 SEHNR and CDR2 FQNEAQ (reference sequence). CDR3 DNA sequence: TGTGCCAGCAGCTCTCAAGGGCATGCCGAAGCTTTCTTT. Translation: CASSSQGHAEAFF.

The rearrangement joins TRBV7-2 to TRBJ2-3; D unclear. V dropped 2 bases and J dropped 4 bases, with 7 bases sitting between them. Germline CDR1 reads SGHTA; CDR2 reads FQGNSA. The CDR3 loop spans 13 amino acids. In DNA form, the CDR3 reads TGTGCCAGCAGCTTACTAGATTCAGATACGCAGTATTTT. The encoded protein is CASSLLDSDTQYF.

This clonotype occurred many times. The chain carries TRBV29-1 and TRBJ2-1; TRBD1 matches 9 bases. This CDR3 comprises 15 residues. Unmatched junction bases numbered 6, after V lost 1 base and J lost 5 bases. From germline, CDR1 is SQVTM and CDR2 ANQGSEA. CDR3 amino acids: CSVEGGDREDNEQFF. In DNA form, the CDR3 reads TGCAGCGTTGAAGGGGGGGACAGGGAAGACAATGAGCAGTTCTTC.

The table lists this clonotype with a few counts. V is TRBV7-9 and J is TRBJ2-2; TRBD1 agrees at 8 bases. After removal of 4 bases from V and 8 bases from J, the junction contained 9 bases not matched to a gene. Germline V CDR1 and CDR2: SEHNR, FQNEAQ (reference sequence). This CDR3 has 15 residues. CDR3 nucleotides: TGTGCCAGCAGCTCGAGGACAGGGCCCGATGGGGAGCTGTTTTTT. Translating gives CASSSRTGPDGELFF.

The chain couples TRBV5-1 to TRBJ2-2, with TRBD2 matching over 7 bases. Germline values: CDR1 SGHRS, CDR2 YFSETQ. J lost 3 bases, V lost 0 bases, and 5 bases had no gene match. This CDR3 region has 16 residues. CDR3 loop: CASSLGDYKDTGELFF. As DNA, the CDR3 is TGCGCCAGCAGCTTGGGGGACTACAAGGACACCGGGGAGCTGTTTTTT.

The chain is built from TRBV6-5 and TRBJ1-6; no clear D. Looked up from germline, CDR1 is MNHEY and CDR2 is SVGAGI. The CDR3 loop spans 21 amino acids. Trimming cost V 2 bases and J 1 base, with 24 bases left between them. CDR3 sequence (DNA): TGTGCCAGCAGTTACACAATCGGCAGCACTTCCGAGGGATCCTATAATTCACCCCTCCACTTT. Translated, it gives CASSYTIGSTSEGSYNSPLHF.

The chain is built from TRBV12-3 or TRBV12-4 and TRBJ1-2; 9 bases map to TRBD1. This CDR3 has 17 residues. J lost 4 bases, V lost 7 bases, and 16 bases had no gene match. DNA of the CDR3: TGTGCCAGCATACCTGGCTGGGACAGGGCTTCTTCCTATGGCTACACCTTC. Amino acid sequence: CASIPGWDRASSYGYTF.

V gene TRBV18 combines with J gene TRBJ1-4; 8 positions match TRBD1. The J segment lost 6 bases and the V segment lost 4 bases, leaving 7 bases of the junction unmatched. This CDR3 has 15 amino acids. CDR1 KGHSH and CDR2 LQKENI come from the germline V gene. The chain's CDR3 is CASSLSGQGYEKLFF. The CDR3 nucleotides read TGTGCCAGCTCACTCTCCGGACAGGGATATGAAAAACTGTTTTTT.

This clonotype has just a few counts. The chain is built from TRBV11-2 and TRBJ1-2; 7 bases map to TRBD1. The V and J ends lost 3 bases and 8 bases, in that order; junction bases with no gene match: 18. CDR1 is SGHAT, CDR2 FQNNGV, per germline. The CDR3 spans 17 residues. CDR3 sequence: CASSLGRWDSPFIGYTF. The CDR3 DNA reads TGTGCCAGCAGCTTGGGGAGATGGGACAGTCCCTTTATCGGCTACACCTTC.

This sequence joins TRBV28 and TRBJ2-3; unclear D gene. Germline lookup yields CDR1 MDHEN and CDR2 SYDVKM. This CDR3 has 12 amino acids. Trimming took off 10 bases at V and 11 bases at J, with 19 bases between the two ends. CDR3: CATYSRTPLQYF. CDR3 in DNA: TGTGCCACCTATTCACGGACGCCTCTGCAGTATTTT.

The chain is built from TRBV7-9 and TRBJ1-5; 11 bases fit TRBD1. Germline assignment: CDR1 SEHNR and CDR2 FQNEAQ (reference sequence). The V gene end was trimmed by 5 bases and the J gene end by 5 bases; junction bases not matched to a gene: 2. The CDR3 has 14 residues. In nucleotides, the CDR3 is TGTGCCAGCAGCCGGACAGGGGGCCATCAGCCCCAGCATTTT. Its translation is CASSRTGGHQPQHF.

This clonotype was seen a handful of times. The rearrangement links TRBV20-1 to TRBJ2-4; TRBD1 might be the D (6 bases). Germline V gene sequence: CDR1 DFQATT, CDR2 SNEGSKA (reference sequence). The CDR3 sequence is 12 residues long. The V end lost 6 bases, the J end lost 8 bases, and 14 bases lay between the germline ends. The CDR3 nucleotides are TGCAGTGCACGTAACAGGGACGACATTCAGTACTTC. Its protein product is CSARNRDDIQYF.

The rearrangement joins TRBV7-7 to TRBJ2-5, with D possibly being TRBD1 (6 bases). The CDR3 is 15 amino acids. Trimming took 0 bases from V and 5 from J, leaving 13 bases between them. The germline V gene has CDR1 SSHAT and CDR2 FNYEAQ (reference sequence). For the CDR3, the DNA is TGTGCCAGCAGCTTAGCTGCAGGGGCGGTGGAGACCCAGTACTTC. This translates into CASSLAAGAVETQYF.

The chain recombines TRBV7-9 with TRBJ2-3; D is uncertain. Trimming took 5 bases from V and 5 from J, leaving 5 bases between them. CDR1 and CDR2 from the germline V gene are SEHNR and FQNEAQ (reference sequence). The CDR3 runs 11 residues. The CDR3 here is CASSAEDTQYF. The DNA of the CDR3 is TGTGCCAGCAGCGCAGAAGATACGCAGTATTTT.

This clonotype was counted only a few times. V gene TRBV4-2 combines with J gene TRBJ2-3, with D unresolved. The CDR3 runs 16 residues. V was trimmed by 1 base and J by 0 bases, leaving 11 bases between them. The germline V gene encodes CDR1 LGHNA and CDR2 YNFKEQ. The CDR3 nucleotides read TGTGCCAGCAGCCAAGTTGTGTCGAAAAGCACAGATACGCAGTATTTT. The encoded protein is CASSQVVSKSTDTQYF.

This clonotype appeared a few times. The gene calls are TRBV7-9 and TRBJ1-1, with 8 nucleotides matching TRBD1. V shed 0 bases, J shed 4 bases, and the junction held 10 bases outside the gene matches. Per the germline V gene, CDR1 is SEHNR and CDR2 is FQNEAQ (reference sequence). This CDR3 spans 17 amino acids. The chain's CDR3 is CASSLARPTTGGTEAFF. The CDR3 coding sequence is TGTGCCAGCAGCTTAGCAAGGCCCACTACAGGGGGCACTGAAGCTTTCTTT. Together with reference TRBV7-9 and TRBJ1-1, the CDR3 gives the full variable domain: DTGVSQNPRHKITKRGQNVTFRCDPISEHNRLYWYRQTLGQGPEFLTYFQNEAQLEKSRLLSDRFSAERPKGSFSTLEIQRTEQGDSAMYLCASSLARPTTGGTEAFFGQGTRLTVV.

There are a few counts of this clonotype. CDR3 loop: CASRDYRGSSYGYTF. The CDR3 DNA is TGTGCCAGCAGGGATTACAGGGGCTCAAGCTATGGCTACACCTTC. V and J are TRBV6-2 or TRBV6-3 and TRBJ1-2; TRBD1 matches at 7 bases. Germline V gene sequence: CDR1 MNHEY, CDR2 SVGEGT. The CDR3 spans 15 residues. V trimming: 6 bases; J trimming: 4 bases; junction bases outside the gene matches: 11.

The V call is TRBV4-3, the J call TRBJ2-3; maybe TRBD2 (6 bases). This CDR3 comprises 16 residues. CDR1 and CDR2 from the germline V gene are LGHNA and YSLEER. V dropped 4 bases and J dropped 6 bases, with 20 bases sitting between them. The DNA of the CDR3 is TGCGCCAGCAGCCCCCAACTAGCATCGGGACGGGATACGCAGTATTTT. Translated: CASSPQLASGRDTQYF.